This T cell receptor beta chain is drawn from a study of cytomegalovirus exposure and HLA in healthy donors. This CDR3 comprises 15 residues. Trimming removed 10 bases at V and 3 bases at J, with 21 bases between. Per germline, CDR1 LNHDA and CDR2 SQIVND (reference sequence). This clone was counted a single time. Its antigen remains unidentified. PCR involved 60 Vbeta and 13 Jbeta primers. Sequenced by immunoSEQ multiplex PCR; TCRdb stores in-frame clones only, minus some. The table includes some 44,000 clones, about 50% detected once. Regarding the study as a whole: The authors excluded some V segments, including TRBV6-2 and TRBV6-3, as indistinguishable. Later analysis suggested links between common viral pathogens and several top significant clusters. Later analysis identified a missense DCLRE1C variant that was linked to TCR beta V- and J-gene trimming.

The V gene is TRBV19, the J gene TRBJ1-2, with a weak D call TRBD1 (5 bases). The specimen was PBMCs. The sequence was collected from a human donor in good health. CDR3 coding DNA: TGTGCCACCTCTCGGGGAGGGGTCGGCGACTATGGCTACACCTTC. It specifies CATSRGGVGDYGYTF.